This TCR beta chain came from a study of sequential checkpoint blockade in melanoma. Looking at the study overall: TCRβ was sequenced from DNA of 91 pretreatment tumors.

CDR1 is SGHDN, CDR2 FVKESK, per germline. V was trimmed by 0 bases and J by 8 bases, leaving 7 bases between them. The CDR3 extends over 12 amino acids. Specified treatment: randomized to nivolumab then ipilimumab (arm A) or the reverse (arm B). Of note for this clone: What it binds is unknown.

Findings of the study overall: About 30 times likelier clinical benefit followed increased tumor T-cell fraction and clonality.

TCRdb's copy holds only in-frame clones and misses some; the assay was immunoSEQ multiplex PCR. The profile shows several thousand clones, 23% of them singletons. This receptor was identified in a human donor with melanoma. The V call is TRBV14, the J call TRBJ1-2; D remains ambiguous. Sequenced here: tumor tissue (inferred from file names), sampled from a patient given nivolumab and ipilimumab in sequence. As DNA, the CDR3 is TGTGCCAGCAGCCAAGATATTGAGGGCTACACCTTC. Amino acids: CASSQDIEGYTF. Variable domain in full (rest from reference TRBV14 and TRBJ1-2): EAGVTQFPSHSVIEKGQTVTLRCDPISGHDNLYWYRRVMGKEIKFLLHFVKESKQDESGMPNNRFLAERTGGTYSTLKVQPAELEDSGVYFCASSQDIEGYTFGSGTRLTVV.